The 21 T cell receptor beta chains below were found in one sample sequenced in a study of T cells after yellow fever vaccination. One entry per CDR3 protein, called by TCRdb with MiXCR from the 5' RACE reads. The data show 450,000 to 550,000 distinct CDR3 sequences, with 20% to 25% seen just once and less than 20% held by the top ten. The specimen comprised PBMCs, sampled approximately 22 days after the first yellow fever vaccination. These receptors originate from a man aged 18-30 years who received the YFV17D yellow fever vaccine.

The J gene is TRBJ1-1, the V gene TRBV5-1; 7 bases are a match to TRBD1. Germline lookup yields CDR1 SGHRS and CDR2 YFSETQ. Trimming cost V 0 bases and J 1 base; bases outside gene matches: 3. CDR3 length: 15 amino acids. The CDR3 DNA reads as TGCGCCAGCAGCTTGGCGACAGGGCCGAACACTGAAGCTTTCTTT. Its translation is CASSLATGPNTEAFF.

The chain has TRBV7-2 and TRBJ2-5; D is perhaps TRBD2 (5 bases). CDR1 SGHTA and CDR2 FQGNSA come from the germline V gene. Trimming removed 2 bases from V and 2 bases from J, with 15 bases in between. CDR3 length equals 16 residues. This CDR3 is CASSLLGSGMQETQYF. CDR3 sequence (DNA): TGTGCCAGCAGCTTATTAGGGAGTGGGATGCAAGAGACCCAGTACTTC.

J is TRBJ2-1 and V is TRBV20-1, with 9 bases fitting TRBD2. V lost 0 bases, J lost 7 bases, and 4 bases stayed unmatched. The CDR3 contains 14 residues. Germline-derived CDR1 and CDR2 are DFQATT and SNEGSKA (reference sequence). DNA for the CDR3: TGCAGTGCTAGAGATTGGCTAGCGGGGAATGAGCAGTTCTTC. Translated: CSARDWLAGNEQFF.

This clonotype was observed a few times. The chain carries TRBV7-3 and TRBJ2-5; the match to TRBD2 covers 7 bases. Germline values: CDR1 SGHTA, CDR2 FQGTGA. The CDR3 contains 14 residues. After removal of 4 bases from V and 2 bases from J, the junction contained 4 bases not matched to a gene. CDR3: CASSWGGSQETQYF. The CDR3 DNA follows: TGTGCCAGCAGCTGGGGGGGGAGTCAAGAGACCCAGTACTTC.

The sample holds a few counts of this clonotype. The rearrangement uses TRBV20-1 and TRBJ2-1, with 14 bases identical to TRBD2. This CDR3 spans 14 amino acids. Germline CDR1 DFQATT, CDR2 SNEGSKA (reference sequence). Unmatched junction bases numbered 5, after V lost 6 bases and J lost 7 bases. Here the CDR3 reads CSAVTSGGANEQFF. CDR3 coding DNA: TGCAGTGCCGTGACTAGCGGGGGGGCAAATGAGCAGTTCTTC.

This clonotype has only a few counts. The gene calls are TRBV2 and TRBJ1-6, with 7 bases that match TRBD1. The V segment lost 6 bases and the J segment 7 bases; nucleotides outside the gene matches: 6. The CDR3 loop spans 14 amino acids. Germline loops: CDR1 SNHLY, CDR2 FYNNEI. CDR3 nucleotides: TGTGCCAGCAGAGGACAGGTCGACAATTCACCCCTCCACTTT. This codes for CASRGQVDNSPLHF.

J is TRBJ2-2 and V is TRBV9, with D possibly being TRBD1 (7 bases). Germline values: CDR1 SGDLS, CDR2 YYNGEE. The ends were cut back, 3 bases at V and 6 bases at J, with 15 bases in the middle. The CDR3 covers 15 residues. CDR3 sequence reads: CASSAGDQGAGELFF. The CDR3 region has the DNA TGTGCCAGCAGCGCGGGGGATCAGGGGGCCGGGGAGCTGTTTTTT.

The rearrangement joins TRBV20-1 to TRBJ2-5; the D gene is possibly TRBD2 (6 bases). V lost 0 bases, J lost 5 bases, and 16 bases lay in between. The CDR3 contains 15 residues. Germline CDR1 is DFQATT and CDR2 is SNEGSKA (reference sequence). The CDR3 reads CSARDWEPGRETQYF. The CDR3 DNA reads TGCAGTGCTAGAGATTGGGAGCCGGGGAGGGAGACCCAGTACTTC.

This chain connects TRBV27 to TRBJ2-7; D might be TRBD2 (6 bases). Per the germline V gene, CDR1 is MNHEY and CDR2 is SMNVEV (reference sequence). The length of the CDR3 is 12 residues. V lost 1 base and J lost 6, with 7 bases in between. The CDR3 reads CASSLLGGEQYF. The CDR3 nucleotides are TGTGCCAGCAGTTTATTGGGGGGCGAGCAGTACTTC.

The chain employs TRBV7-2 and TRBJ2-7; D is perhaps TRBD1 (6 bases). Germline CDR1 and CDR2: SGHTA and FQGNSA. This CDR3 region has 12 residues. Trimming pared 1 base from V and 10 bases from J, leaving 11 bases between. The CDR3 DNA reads TGTGCCAGCAGCTTAGATGGGGGCCGACAGTACTTC. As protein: CASSLDGGRQYF.

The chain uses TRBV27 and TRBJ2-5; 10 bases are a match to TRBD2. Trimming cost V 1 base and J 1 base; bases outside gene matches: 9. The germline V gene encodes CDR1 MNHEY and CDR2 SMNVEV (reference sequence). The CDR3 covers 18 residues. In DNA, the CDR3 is TGTGCCAGCAGTTTATACCCAGGACTAGCGGATATCCAAGAGACCCAGTACTTC. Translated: CASSLYPGLADIQETQYF.

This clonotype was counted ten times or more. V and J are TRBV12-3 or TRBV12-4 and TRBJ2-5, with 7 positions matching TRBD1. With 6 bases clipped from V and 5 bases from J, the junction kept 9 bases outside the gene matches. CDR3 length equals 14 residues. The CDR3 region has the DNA TGTGCCAGCAGCCTCAACAGGGGCAGGGAGACCCAGTACTTC. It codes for CASSLNRGRETQYF.

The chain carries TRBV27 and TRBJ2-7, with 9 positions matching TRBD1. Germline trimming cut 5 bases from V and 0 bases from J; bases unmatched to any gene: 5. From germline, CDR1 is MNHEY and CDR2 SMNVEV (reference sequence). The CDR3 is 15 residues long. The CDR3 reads CASSEGTGSSYEQYF. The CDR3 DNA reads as TGTGCCAGCAGTGAAGGGACAGGGAGCTCCTACGAGCAGTACTTC.

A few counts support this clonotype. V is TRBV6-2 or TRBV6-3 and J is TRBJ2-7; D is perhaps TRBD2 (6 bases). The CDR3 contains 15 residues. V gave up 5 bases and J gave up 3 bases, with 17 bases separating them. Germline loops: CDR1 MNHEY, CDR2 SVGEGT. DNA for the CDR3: TGTGCCAGCAGTGACCCCGGTGGAGGGCTCTACGAGCAGTACTTC. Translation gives CASSDPGGGLYEQYF.

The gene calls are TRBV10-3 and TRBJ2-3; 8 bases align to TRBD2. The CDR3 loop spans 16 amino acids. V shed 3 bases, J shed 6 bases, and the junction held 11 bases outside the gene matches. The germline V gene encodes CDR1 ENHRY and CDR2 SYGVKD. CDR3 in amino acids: CAISDPGRAGEDTQYF. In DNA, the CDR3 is TGTGCCATCAGTGACCCCGGGAGGGCGGGGGAGGATACGCAGTATTTT.

The CDR3 reads CASSPRQGRIYEQYF. The CDR3 DNA follows: TGTGCCAGCAGCCCCCGACAGGGAAGGATATACGAGCAGTACTTC. The chain employs TRBV7-9 and TRBJ2-7; 7 bases line up with TRBD1. Losses at the gene ends were 5 bases for V and 4 bases for J; bases not matched to a gene: 11. This CDR3 region has 15 residues. Germline assignment: CDR1 SEHNR and CDR2 FQNEAQ (reference sequence).

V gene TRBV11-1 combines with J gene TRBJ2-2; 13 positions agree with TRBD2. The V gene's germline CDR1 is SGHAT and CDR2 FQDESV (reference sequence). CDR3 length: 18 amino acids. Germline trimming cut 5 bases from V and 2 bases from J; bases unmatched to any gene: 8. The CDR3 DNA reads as TGTGCCAGCAGCGCCAGACTAGCGGGGGGCCATAACACCGGGGAGCTGTTTTTT. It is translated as CASSARLAGGHNTGELFF.

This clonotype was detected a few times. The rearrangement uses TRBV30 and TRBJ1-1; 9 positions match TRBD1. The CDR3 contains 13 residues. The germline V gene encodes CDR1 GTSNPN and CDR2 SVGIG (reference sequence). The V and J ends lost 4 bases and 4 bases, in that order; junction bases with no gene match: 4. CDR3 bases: TGTGCCTGGAACAGGGGGCTGGGCACTGAAGCTTTCTTT. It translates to CAWNRGLGTEAFF.

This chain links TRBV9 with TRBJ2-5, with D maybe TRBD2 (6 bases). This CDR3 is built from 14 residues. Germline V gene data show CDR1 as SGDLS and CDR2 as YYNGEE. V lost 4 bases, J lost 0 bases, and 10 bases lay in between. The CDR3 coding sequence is TGTGCCAGCAGCCCAGGACTAAACCAAGAGACCCAGTACTTC. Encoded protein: CASSPGLNQETQYF.

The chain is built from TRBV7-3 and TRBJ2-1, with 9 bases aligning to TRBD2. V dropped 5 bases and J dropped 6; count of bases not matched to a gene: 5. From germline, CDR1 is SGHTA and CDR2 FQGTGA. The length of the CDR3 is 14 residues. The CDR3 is CASSMGLAVNEQFF. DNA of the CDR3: TGTGCCAGCAGCATGGGACTAGCTGTCAATGAGCAGTTCTTC.

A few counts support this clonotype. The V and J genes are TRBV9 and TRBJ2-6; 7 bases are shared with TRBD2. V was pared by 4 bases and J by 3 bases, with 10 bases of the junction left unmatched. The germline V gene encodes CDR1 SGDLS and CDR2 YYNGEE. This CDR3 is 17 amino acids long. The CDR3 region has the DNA TGTGCCAGCAGCCCCCACGGGGAGGGAAGTGGGGCCAACGTCCTGACTTTC. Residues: CASSPHGEGSGANVLTF. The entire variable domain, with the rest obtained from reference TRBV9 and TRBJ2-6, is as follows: DSGVTQTPKHLITATGQRVTLRCSPRSGDLSVYWYQQSLDQGLQFLIQYYNGEERAKGNILERFSAQQFPDLHSELNLSSLELGDSALYFCASSPHGEGSGANVLTFGAGSRLTVL.